This entry lists 29 T cell receptor beta chains sequenced from one sample in a study of beta chain features in type 1 diabetes. General observations from the study: Moderate yet significant TCRB CDR3 shortening was seen in Type 1 diabetes patients in all four CD4+ subsets.

These receptors lack a known antigen. Investigators reverse transcribed all isolated RNA, so they sequenced expressed TCRB transcripts. The table came from immunoSEQ multiplex PCR; TCRdb's copy has only in-frame clones and leaves some out. The sample has about 270,000 clones, 13% to 15% seen once. Sequencing was performed on naive CD4+ T cells from blood. The receptors were sampled from a man aged 25 to 40 with type 1 diabetes.

This clone turned up a few times. Other DNA sequences in the sample encode the same CDR3. The rearrangement joins TRBV7-9 to TRBJ1-4; D perhaps matches TRBD1 (6 bases). The CDR3 consists of 13 residues. The V gene's germline CDR1 is SEHNR and CDR2 FQNEAQ (reference sequence). With 2 bases removed from V and 7 bases from J, the gap between germline ends came to 8 bases. CDR3 amino acids: CASSLLQGEKLFF. The CDR3 bases are TGTGCCAGCAGCTTATTACAGGGTGAAAAACTGTTTTTT. The complete variable domain, with remaining parts taken from reference TRBV7-9 and TRBJ1-4, reads DTGVSQNPRHKITKRGQNVTFRCDPISEHNRLYWYRQTLGQGPEFLTYFQNEAQLEKSRLLSDRFSAERPKGSFSTLEIQRTEQGDSAMYLCASSLLQGEKLFFGSGTQLSVL.

This clone was picked up a small number of times. The V call is TRBV12-5, the J call TRBJ1-1, with no clear D. CDR3 length: 16 residues. Germline V CDR1 and CDR2: LGHNT, FRNRAP. The ends were cut back, 4 bases at V and 1 base at J, with 16 bases in the middle. The CDR3 nucleotides are TGTGCTAGTGGTTCCCTCGTTGGTGGAGCGAACACTGAAGCTTTCTTT. This codes for CASGSLVGGANTEAFF.

This clone was seen a handful of times. This chain connects TRBV15 to TRBJ1-3; D gene uncertain. V lost 8 bases, J lost 0 bases, and 17 bases lay in between. CDR3 length: 16 amino acids. From germline, CDR1 is LNHNV and CDR2 YYDKDF (reference sequence). In nucleotides, the CDR3 is TGTGCCACCTCCCGAAGAGCCGGGTACTCTGGAAACACCATATATTTT. Translated: CATSRRAGYSGNTIYF.

The CDR3 region has the DNA TGTGCCAGCAGCGTCGGGGGGATCATATACGAGCAGTACTTC. Its protein is CASSVGGIIYEQYF. The chain combines TRBV7-9 with TRBJ2-7; 7 bases line up with TRBD2. Trimming removed 5 bases from V and 4 bases from J; junction bases left unmatched: 8. Germline V lookup: CDR1 SEHNR, CDR2 FQNEAQ (reference sequence). There are 14 residues in the CDR3.

This rearrangement joins TRBV5-4 to TRBJ2-5; D not resolved. CDR3 length equals 11 residues. Per the germline V gene, CDR1 is SGHNT and CDR2 is YYREEE (reference sequence). V dropped 2 bases and J dropped 5 bases, with 4 bases sitting between them. The CDR3 sequence: CASSFGETQYF. CDR3 DNA sequence: TGTGCCAGCAGCTTCGGTGAGACCCAGTACTTC. Full variable domain (outside the CDR3, taken from reference TRBV5-4 and TRBJ2-5): ETGVTQSPTHLIKTRGQQVTLRCSSQSGHNTVSWYQQALGQGPQFIFQYYREEENGRGNFPPRFSGLQFPNYSSELNVNALELDDSALYLCASSFGETQYFGPGTRLLVL.

The chain uses TRBV28 and TRBJ1-1; tentatively, D is TRBD1 (5 bases). The CDR3 contains 14 residues. V was pared by 2 bases and J by 0 bases, with 7 bases between. Germline lookup yields CDR1 MDHEN and CDR2 SYDVKM. This CDR3 reads CASSLRQMNTEAFF. CDR3 nucleotides: TGTGCCAGCAGTTTACGACAGATGAACACTGAAGCTTTCTTT. Variable domain in full (rest from reference TRBV28 and TRBJ1-1): DVKVTQSSRYLVKRTGEKVFLECVQDMDHENMFWYRQDPGLGLRLIYFSYDVKMKEKGDIPEGYSVSREKKERFSLILESASTNQTSMYLCASSLRQMNTEAFFGQGTRLTVV.

V is TRBV28 and J is TRBJ2-2, with TRBD1 as a possible D gene (5 bases). Germline V gene sequence: CDR1 MDHEN, CDR2 SYDVKM. Between the trimmed V and J ends, which lost 2 bases and 4 bases, there was a span of 8 bases. The CDR3 covers 14 residues. CDR3: CASSLGAITGELFF. DNA of the CDR3: TGTGCCAGCAGTTTAGGGGCTATCACCGGGGAGCTGTTTTTT.

The chain uses TRBV9 and TRBJ2-5, with TRBD2 matching over 10 bases. The germline CDR1 and CDR2 sequences are SGDLS and YYNGEE. With V trimmed by 5 bases and J by 5 bases, 21 bases remained unmatched. The CDR3 loop spans 19 amino acids. The CDR3 sequence is CASSINGPSGRTHRETQYF. As DNA, the CDR3 is TGTGCCAGCAGTATAAATGGGCCTAGCGGGAGAACACACAGGGAGACCCAGTACTTC.

The chain has TRBV11-2 and TRBJ1-2; a weak D match, TRBD1 (6 bases). The germline V gene has CDR1 SGHAT and CDR2 FQNNGV. V was shortened by 6 bases and J by 5 bases, with 16 bases between the two germline ends. The CDR3 length is 14 residues. CDR3 in DNA: TGTGCCAGCAGACATACAGGGATAGAGTATGGCTACACCTTC. As protein: CASRHTGIEYGYTF.

This chain connects TRBV7-9 to TRBJ1-5, with D perhaps TRBD1 (5 bases). Germline V gene sequence: CDR1 SEHNR, CDR2 FQNEAQ (reference sequence). The CDR3 has 13 amino acids. With 4 bases removed from V and 7 bases from J, the gap between germline ends came to 11 bases. The CDR3 nucleotides are TGTGCCAGCAGCTCCGGGGGGGGGCAGCCCCAGCATTTT. Encoded protein: CASSSGGGQPQHF.

In its sample, this clone was seen a few times. The chain employs TRBV4-1 and TRBJ2-1; 7 bases fit TRBD2. The CDR3 totals 17 residues. The V segment lost 4 bases and the J segment 3 bases; nucleotides outside the gene matches: 12. CDR1 is MGHRA, CDR2 YSYEKL, per germline. The CDR3 protein is CASSLIGRERFYNEQFF. CDR3 DNA sequence: TGCGCCAGCAGCCTCATCGGGCGGGAGAGGTTCTACAATGAGCAGTTCTTC.

V gene TRBV6-5 combines with J gene TRBJ2-3; 11 nucleotides agree with TRBD1. The germline CDR1 and CDR2 sequences are MNHEY and SVGAGI. V dropped 5 bases and J dropped 5; count of bases not matched to a gene: 6. The CDR3 has 15 amino acids. This CDR3 reads CASSTGQGAIDTQYF. As DNA, the CDR3 is TGTGCCAGCAGTACAGGACAGGGGGCCATAGATACGCAGTATTTT.

The chain uses TRBV7-9 and TRBJ1-5; 7 nucleotides line up with TRBD1. CDR3 length: 18 residues. Germline loops: CDR1 SEHNR, CDR2 FQNEAQ (reference sequence). Losses at the gene ends were 1 base for V and 0 bases for J; bases not matched to a gene: 9. CDR3 in amino acids: CASSLGVGGAGSNQPQHF. CDR3 nucleotide sequence: TGTGCCAGCAGCTTAGGGGTAGGGGGCGCGGGTAGCAATCAGCCCCAGCATTTT.

This clone appeared a few times. The V gene is TRBV19, the J gene TRBJ2-1; no reliable D call. V dropped 6 bases and J dropped 8 bases, with 17 bases sitting between them. This CDR3 spans 14 amino acids. Germline loops: CDR1 LNHDA, CDR2 SQIVND (reference sequence). CDR3 sequence reads: CASSSAVGSYEQFF. The CDR3 coding sequence is TGTGCCAGTAGCTCGGCGGTAGGTAGCTATGAGCAGTTCTTC. Looking up the rest from reference TRBV19 and TRBJ2-1 gives the full variable domain: DGGITQSPKYLFRKEGQNVTLSCEQNLNHDAMYWYRQDPGQGLRLIYYSQIVNDFQKGDIAEGYSVSREKKESFPLTVTSAQKNPTAFYLCASSSAVGSYEQFFGPGTRLTVL.

This clone came up a few times. The chain joins TRBV4-2 to TRBJ2-1; 7 bases are shared with TRBD2. The CDR3 is made up of 12 amino acids. Germline-derived CDR1 and CDR2 are LGHNA and YNFKEQ. V shed 4 bases, J shed 16 bases, and the junction held 10 bases outside the gene matches. Here the CDR3 DNA reads TGTGCCAGCAGCCTTCGGGCGGGGGTTCGTTTCTTC. Its protein product is CASSLRAGVRFF.

The J gene is TRBJ2-7, the V gene TRBV7-9, with 11 positions matching TRBD2. The length of the CDR3 is 14 residues. Germline values: CDR1 SEHNR, CDR2 FQNEAQ (reference sequence). V dropped 4 bases and J dropped 3; count of bases not matched to a gene: 2. CDR3 sequence (DNA): TGTGCCAGCAGCTCTACTAGCGGGAGCTACGAGCAGTACTTC. It translates to CASSSTSGSYEQYF.

In its sample, this clone was seen a few times. V and J are TRBV30 and TRBJ2-5; D is perhaps TRBD1 (6 bases). Germline CDR1 GTSNPN, CDR2 SVGIG (reference sequence). The CDR3 has 14 residues. V was clipped by 4 bases and J by 4 bases, with 16 bases between them. CDR3 in DNA: TGTGCCTGGATGGGGGCGGCGGGTATAGAGACCCAGTACTTC. Amino acid sequence: CAWMGAAGIETQYF.

The chain combines TRBV7-9 with TRBJ1-4; 7 bases are shared with TRBD1. CDR1 and CDR2 from the germline V gene are SEHNR and FQNEAQ (reference sequence). V trimming: 7 bases; J trimming: 4 bases; junction bases outside the gene matches: 3. This CDR3 spans 13 amino acids. The DNA of the CDR3 is TGTGCCAGCACAGGGGGACGTAATGAAAAACTGTTTTTT. This encodes CASTGGRNEKLFF.

This clone was counted between two and nine times. This chain uses TRBV7-9 with TRBJ2-5; 12 nucleotides agree with TRBD1. The CDR3 length is 17 residues. J was trimmed by 4 bases and V by 5 bases; bases with no gene match: 11. Germline assignment: CDR1 SEHNR and CDR2 FQNEAQ (reference sequence). In nucleotides, the CDR3 is TGTGCCAGCAGCCCGCTGTTGGGACAGGGGGCTGGAGAGACCCAGTACTTC. It specifies CASSPLLGQGAGETQYF.

Only a few counts were recorded for this clone. The gene calls are TRBV29-1 and TRBJ2-5; no clear D gene. The CDR3 contains 11 residues. CDR1 is SQVTM and CDR2 is ANQGSEA in the germline V gene. Trimming cost V 0 bases and J 3 bases, with 2 bases left between them. The CDR3 DNA reads as TGCAGCGTTGAAGATAAAGAGACCCAGTACTTC. It translates to CSVEDKETQYF.

The chain links TRBV28 to TRBJ1-5; the D gene is possibly TRBD1 (5 bases). The germline V gene has CDR1 MDHEN and CDR2 SYDVKM. Deletions cut 6 bases from V and 6 bases from J, with 15 bases between. The CDR3 runs to 14 residues. CDR3 nucleotide sequence: TGTGCCAGCAGGTTTACCCAGGGTGGTCAGCCCCAGCATTTT. It codes for CASRFTQGGQPQHF. Looking up the rest from reference TRBV28 and TRBJ1-5 gives the full variable domain: DVKVTQSSRYLVKRTGEKVFLECVQDMDHENMFWYRQDPGLGLRLIYFSYDVKMKEKGDIPEGYSVSREKKERFSLILESASTNQTSMYLCASRFTQGGQPQHFGDGTRLSIL.

This clone was observed a handful of times. V gene TRBV14 combines with J gene TRBJ2-1, with 11 bases aligning to TRBD1. Germline-derived CDR1 and CDR2 are SGHDN and FVKESK. The CDR3 spans 16 residues. The junction had 6 bases not matched to a gene; V was cut back by 2 bases and J by 6 bases. The CDR3 DNA sequence: TGTGCCAGCAGCCAACCGGGACAGGGGGTACGCAATGAGCAGTTCTTC. This sequence encodes CASSQPGQGVRNEQFF.

This chain joins TRBV4-1 and TRBJ2-4; TRBD1 aligns across 10 bases. Trimming at V came to 5 bases and at J to 4 bases, leaving 8 bases not matched to a gene. Germline V gives CDR1 MGHRA, CDR2 YSYEKL. The CDR3 length is 16 residues. CDR3 loop: CASSKGGDRGKNIQYF. The DNA for the CDR3 is TGCGCCAGCAGCAAGGGCGGGGACAGGGGTAAAAACATTCAGTACTTC.

The genes are TRBV10-3 and TRBJ1-2; no reliable D call. Germline V gene lookup returns CDR1 ENHRY and CDR2 SYGVKD. V gave up 7 bases and J gave up 1 base, with 10 bases separating them. The CDR3 is made up of 13 amino acids. The CDR3, as DNA: TGTGCCATCAATCGACAAGATAACTATGGCTACACCTTC. Translation gives CAINRQDNYGYTF.

This clone was seen more than once but under ten times. This rearrangement joins TRBV27 to TRBJ2-5, with TRBD2 matching 9 bases. Looked up from germline, CDR1 is MNHEY and CDR2 is SMNVEV (reference sequence). Trimming took 7 bases from V and 1 from J; bases not matched to a gene: 4. The CDR3 loop spans 14 amino acids. DNA for the CDR3: TGTGCCAGCAAGGCGGGAGGGAGCCAAGAGACCCAGTACTTC. Its translation: CASKAGGSQETQYF.

This clone was found a few times. V usage is TRBV7-9 and J usage is TRBJ1-2, with D perhaps TRBD1 (5 bases). Per the germline V gene, CDR1 is SEHNR and CDR2 is FQNEAQ (reference sequence). Trimming removed 2 bases at V and 10 bases at J, with 11 bases between. The length of the CDR3 is 12 residues. CDR3 DNA: TGTGCCAGCAGCTTAATACAGGATTCCTACACCTTC. Its protein product is CASSLIQDSYTF.

This clone occurred a few times. This sequence joins TRBV18 and TRBJ1-5, with a tentative D call TRBD1 (6 bases). The CDR3 length is 14 residues. Trimming took 5 bases from V and 4 from J, leaving 12 bases between them. Germline V gene lookup returns CDR1 KGHSH and CDR2 LQKENI. The CDR3 DNA sequence: TGTGCCAGCTCAGGGCAGGGGATGAATCAGCCCCAGCATTTT. This encodes CASSGQGMNQPQHF.

This clone showed up just a few times. V and J are TRBV5-4 and TRBJ1-2; 12 positions agree with TRBD1. CDR1 SGHNT and CDR2 YYREEE come from the germline V gene (reference sequence). With V trimmed by 4 bases and J by 5 bases, 9 bases remained unmatched. This CDR3 contains 16 residues. The CDR3 region has the DNA TGTGCCAGCAGCCCGAAACCGGGACAGGGGGCTTATGGCTACACCTTC. It specifies CASSPKPGQGAYGYTF.

The CDR3 loop reads CASSRDDAGTQYF. The CDR3 DNA follows: TGTGCCAGCAGCCGGGATGACGCCGGGACCCAGTACTTC. The gene calls are TRBV5-4 and TRBJ2-5; weak D call: TRBD2 (5 bases). V lost 4 bases, J lost 7 bases, and 14 bases lay in between. Germline CDR1 is SGHNT and CDR2 is YYREEE (reference sequence). This CDR3 is 13 amino acids long. Together with reference TRBV5-4 and TRBJ2-5, the CDR3 gives the full variable domain: ETGVTQSPTHLIKTRGQQVTLRCSSQSGHNTVSWYQQALGQGPQFIFQYYREEENGRGNFPPRFSGLQFPNYSSELNVNALELDDSALYLCASSRDDAGTQYFGPGTRLLVL.